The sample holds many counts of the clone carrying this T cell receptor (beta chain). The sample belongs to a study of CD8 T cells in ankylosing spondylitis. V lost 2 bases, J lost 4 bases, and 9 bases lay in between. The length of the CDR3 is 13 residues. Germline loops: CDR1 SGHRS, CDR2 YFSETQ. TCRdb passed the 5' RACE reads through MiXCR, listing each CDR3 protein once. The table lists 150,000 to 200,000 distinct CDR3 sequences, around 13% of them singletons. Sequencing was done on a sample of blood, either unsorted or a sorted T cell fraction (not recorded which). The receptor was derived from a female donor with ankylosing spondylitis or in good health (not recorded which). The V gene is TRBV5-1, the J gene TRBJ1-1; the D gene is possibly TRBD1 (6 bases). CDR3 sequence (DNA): TGCGCCAGCAGCTTCACAGGGCCCACTGAAGCTTTCTTT. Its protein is CASSFTGPTEAFF. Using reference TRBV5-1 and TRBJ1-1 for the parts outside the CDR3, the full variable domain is KAGVTQTPRYLIKTRGQQVTLSCSPISGHRSVSWYQQTPGQGLQFLFEYFSETQRNKGNFPGRFSGRQFSNSRSEMNVSTLELGDSALYLCASSFTGPTEAFFGQGTRLTVV.